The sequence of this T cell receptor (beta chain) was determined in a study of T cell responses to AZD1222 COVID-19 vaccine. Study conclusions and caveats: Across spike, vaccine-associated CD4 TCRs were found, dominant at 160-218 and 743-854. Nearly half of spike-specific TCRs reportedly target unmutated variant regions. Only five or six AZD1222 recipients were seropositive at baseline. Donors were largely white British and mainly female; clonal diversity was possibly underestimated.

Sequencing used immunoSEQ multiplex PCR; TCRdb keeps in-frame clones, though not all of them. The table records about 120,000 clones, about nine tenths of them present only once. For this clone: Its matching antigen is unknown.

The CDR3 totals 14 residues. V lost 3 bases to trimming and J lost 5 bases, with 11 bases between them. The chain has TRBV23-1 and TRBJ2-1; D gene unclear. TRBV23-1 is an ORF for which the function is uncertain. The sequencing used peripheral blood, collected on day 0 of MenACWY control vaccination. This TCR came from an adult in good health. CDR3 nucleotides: TGCGCCAGCAGTCATCCAGGACGGGACAATGAGCAGTTCTTC. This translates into CASSHPGRDNEQFF.